These 21 T cell receptor beta chains were all obtained from the same sample, sequenced in a study of shared clonotypes between healthy human individuals. Clones were sequenced by immunoSEQ multiplex PCR, and TCRdb holds only the in-frame ones, with some missing. The table records approximately 700,000 clones, 60% to 75% of them present only once. Input material: memory CD4+ T cells sorted from blood. Stated subset: CD45RA-negative fraction. These receptors all come from a woman aged 25 to 39 in good health.

This clone was detected a few times. A clone one base away is much larger, so this may be a read error. The chain couples TRBV5-1 to TRBJ2-5, with D unclear. The CDR3 is made up of 11 amino acids. Germline CDR1 reads SGHRS; CDR2 reads YFSETQ. V shed 3 bases and J shed 0 bases, with 0 bases lying between them. The CDR3 spells CASSYQETQYF. For the CDR3, the DNA is TGCGCCAGCAGCTACCAAGAGACCCAGTACTTC.

This chain connects TRBV27 to TRBJ2-2, with TRBD2 identical over 7 bases. The germline V gene has CDR1 MNHEY and CDR2 SMNVEV (reference sequence). The CDR3 consists of 15 residues. V lost 5 bases and J lost 8; bases outside the gene matches: 11. The CDR3 sequence: CASSLRGAGTGELFF. The CDR3, as DNA: TGTGCCAGCAGTCTCCGGGGAGCGGGAACGGGGGAGCTGTTTTTT.

The chain employs TRBV6-5 and TRBJ2-1, with D perhaps assigned TRBD1 or TRBD2 (5 bases each). CDR1 MNHEY and CDR2 SVGAGI come from the germline V gene. The CDR3 runs 14 residues. V lost 6 bases, J lost 6 bases, and 15 bases lay in between. CDR3 sequence (DNA): TGTGCCAGCAGCCCGGGGCAGTATACCAATGAGCAGTTCTTC. This encodes CASSPGQYTNEQFF.

The chain uses TRBV30 and TRBJ1-5; 7 bases match TRBD1. CDR1 and CDR2 from the germline V gene are GTSNPN and SVGIG (reference sequence). V lost 2 bases to trimming and J lost 3 bases; unmatched junction nucleotides: 4. The CDR3 runs to 14 residues. The DNA for the CDR3 is TGTGCCTGGAGTTCGGACAGGTTCAATCAGCCCCAGCATTTT. It translates to CAWSSDRFNQPQHF.

The chain couples TRBV7-3 to TRBJ2-6, with a possible D match to TRBD1 (6 bases). The CDR3 covers 15 residues. The germline V and J ends were trimmed by 10 bases and 0 bases, with 13 bases remaining between them. In germline, CDR1 is SGHTA, CDR2 FQGTGA. In DNA form, the CDR3 reads TGTGCCACCGGGGTGGGGGCCTCTGGGGCCAACGTCCTGACTTTC. As protein: CATGVGASGANVLTF.

This CDR3 is CASSALGNTGELFF. The CDR3 coding sequence is TGTGCCAGCAGCGCCTTGGGGAACACCGGGGAGCTGTTTTTT. J is TRBJ2-2 and V is TRBV6-6; D is undetermined. The germline gives CDR1 MNHNY, CDR2 SVGAGI (reference sequence). CDR3 length: 14 amino acids. V gave up 6 bases and J gave up 1 base, with 9 bases separating them.

The chain is built from TRBV18 and TRBJ2-7, with 9 nucleotides matching TRBD1. The CDR3 extends over 15 amino acids. The trim removed 1 base at V and 4 bases at J, leaving 5 bases unmatched. Germline-derived CDR1 and CDR2 are KGHSH and LQKENI. In DNA, the CDR3 is TGTGCCAGCTCACCACGTGGACAGGGGCAGTACGAGCAGTACTTC. Translating it yields CASSPRGQGQYEQYF.

CDR3 coding DNA: TGCGCCAGCAGAACCGGGACTAGCGGGAGAGTTGGGGCCTACAATGAGCAGTTCTTC. It encodes CASRTGTSGRVGAYNEQFF. The rearrangement links TRBV5-1 to TRBJ2-1; 14 bases are shared with TRBD2. Germline loops: CDR1 SGHRS, CDR2 YFSETQ. After removal of 5 bases from V and 2 bases from J, the junction contained 12 bases not matched to a gene. This CDR3 region has 19 residues.

This clone was counted once. The rearrangement links TRBV4-1 to TRBJ1-2; D possibly corresponds to TRBD1 (6 bases). V was pared by 0 bases and J by 0 bases, with 14 bases between. The CDR3 has 17 amino acids. Germline V gene data show CDR1 as MGHRA and CDR2 as YSYEKL. As DNA, the CDR3 is TGCGCCAGCAGCCAAGATGCCGGGTCAGGGGCTAACTATGGCTACACCTTC. This gives the protein CASSQDAGSGANYGYTF.

This clone was observed a few times. The CDR3 nucleotides read TGTGCCACCCGGTCCCTGGGGGATACGCAGTATTTT. This sequence encodes CATRSLGDTQYF. The V call is TRBV27, the J call TRBJ2-3; unclear D gene. Trimming stripped 10 bases from V and 6 bases from J, with 14 bases between. CDR3 length: 12 residues. Germline values: CDR1 MNHEY, CDR2 SMNVEV (reference sequence).

The chain recombines TRBV30 with TRBJ1-5; maybe TRBD1 (5 bases). Trimming pared 5 bases from V and 2 bases from J, leaving 10 bases between. CDR1 and CDR2 from the germline V gene are GTSNPN and SVGIG (reference sequence). The CDR3 contains 13 residues. Here the CDR3 reads CAWGATGNQPQHF. The CDR3 coding sequence is TGTGCCTGGGGGGCCACCGGCAATCAGCCCCAGCATTTT.

About this clone: Other DNA sequences in the same sample also yield this CDR3. The V and J genes are TRBV7-3 and TRBJ2-3; 8 bases map to TRBD2. Germline V gene lookup returns CDR1 SGHTA and CDR2 FQGTGA. CDR3 length equals 14 residues. V shed 3 bases, J shed 3 bases, and the junction held 2 bases outside the gene matches. The CDR3: CASSFSGSTDTQYF. CDR3 DNA: TGTGCCAGCAGCTTCAGCGGGAGTACAGATACGCAGTATTTT.

This chain uses TRBV4-1 with TRBJ2-2, with 9 bases identical to TRBD1. With 5 bases clipped from V and 7 bases from J, the junction kept 5 bases outside the gene matches. This CDR3 contains 14 residues. Germline values: CDR1 MGHRA, CDR2 YSYEKL. CDR3 in DNA: TGCGCCAGCAGCAAACAGGGGGCGGTCGGGGAGCTGTTTTTT. Residues: CASSKQGAVGELFF.

V gene TRBV18 combines with J gene TRBJ1-2, with D hard to call. V was shortened by 6 bases and J by 11 bases, with 25 bases between the two germline ends. Germline values: CDR1 KGHSH, CDR2 LQKENI. The CDR3 covers 15 residues. CDR3 bases: TGTGCCAGCTCCATTTGGACTCGGGATTCTATGCAGTACACCTTC. It translates to CASSIWTRDSMQYTF.

This clone was seen only a few times. J is TRBJ1-2 and V is TRBV20-1; D unresolved. CDR1 and CDR2 from the germline V gene are DFQATT and SNEGSKA (reference sequence). This CDR3 spans 8 amino acids. CDR3 bases: TGCAGAGCTGGAGGCTACACCTTC. Amino acids: CRAGGYTF.

The CDR3 DNA reads TGTGCCAGCAATACCCACGGAGTTAACAATGAGCAGTTCTTC. The encoded protein is CASNTHGVNNEQFF. This sequence joins TRBV28 and TRBJ2-1; no reliable D call. Per germline, CDR1 MDHEN and CDR2 SYDVKM. The length of the CDR3 is 14 residues. V was pared by 7 bases and J by 5 bases, with 15 bases between.

Only a few counts were recorded for this clone. V is TRBV19 and J is TRBJ2-3; 7 bases are a match to TRBD2. V dropped 5 bases and J dropped 8; count of bases not matched to a gene: 13. Germline values: CDR1 LNHDA, CDR2 SQIVND (reference sequence). The CDR3 has 15 residues. CDR3 sequence reads: CASSAGTTPGATQYF. The CDR3 DNA is TGTGCCAGTAGTGCCGGGACTACCCCCGGAGCTACGCAGTATTTT.

This clone appeared a single time. The chain couples TRBV6-1 to TRBJ1-3; D unclear. Germline V gene sequence: CDR1 MNHNS, CDR2 SASEGT. The V end was cut by 11 bases, the J end by 4 bases, with 21 bases between. The CDR3 consists of 15 residues. DNA of the CDR3: TGTGCCGCGACCACAGTTTCCCTCTTGGGAAACACCATATATTTT. This gives the protein CAATTVSLLGNTIYF.

V and J are TRBV7-9 and TRBJ2-2; D remains ambiguous. There are 15 residues in the CDR3. CDR1 SEHNR and CDR2 FQNEAQ come from the germline V gene (reference sequence). Trimming took off 2 bases at V and 5 bases at J, with 12 bases between the two ends. This CDR3 is CASSLLSGLTGELFF. In nucleotides, the CDR3 is TGTGCCAGCAGCTTATTGTCTGGGTTGACCGGGGAGCTGTTTTTT.

This rearrangement joins TRBV5-1 to TRBJ2-1; possible D gene TRBD1, 6 bases. The CDR3 loop spans 14 amino acids. Trimming removed 1 base at V and 2 bases at J, with 7 bases between. CDR1 is SGHRS, CDR2 YFSETQ, per germline. CDR3 coding DNA: TGCGCCAGCAGCTTGAAGGGGGCCTACAATGAGCAGTTCTTC. This sequence encodes CASSLKGAYNEQFF.

The CDR3 loop is CASSLWPGGTQPQHF. The CDR3 DNA sequence: TGTGCCAGCAGCTTGTGGCCGGGGGGGACTCAGCCCCAGCATTTT. The chain joins TRBV5-5 to TRBJ1-5; possibly TRBD1 for D (5 bases). V lost 1 base to trimming and J lost 6 bases, with 14 bases between them. CDR1 is SGHKS, CDR2 YYEKEE, per germline (reference sequence). This CDR3 has 15 amino acids.